Following are 32 T cell receptor beta chains from one sample sequenced in a study of human T cells and chemical hapten exposure. One entry per CDR3 protein results from TCRdb running MiXCR on the RACE reads. The table includes 140,000 or so distinct CDR3 sequences, approximately 10% detected once. The sample's time point: patch test 2, 6 weeks after DPC sensitization. Noted treatment: therapeutic diphenylcyclopropenone sensitization with weekly scalp DPC. Sequences were derived from whole blood, sampled in connection with sensitization to the hapten diphenylcyclopropenone (DPC). The receptor source for this set is a woman aged 45-65 years with alopecia areata. Some clones in this sample may be carry-over from other donors' samples.

This clonotype came up many times. The chain uses TRBV9 and TRBJ2-5; 11 bases line up with TRBD2. V lost 3 bases to trimming and J lost 3 bases; unmatched junction nucleotides: 4. This CDR3 is 15 amino acids long. Germline V lookup: CDR1 SGDLS, CDR2 YYNGEE. The CDR3 is CASSALTSGKETQYF. The CDR3 nucleotides read TGTGCCAGCAGCGCCCTGACTAGCGGGAAAGAGACCCAGTACTTC.

The chain recombines TRBV28 with TRBJ2-1, with 9 bases matching TRBD2. CDR3 length: 14 amino acids. V lost 4 bases and J lost 3; bases outside the gene matches: 1. CDR1 and CDR2 (germline): MDHEN, SYDVKM. The CDR3 nucleotides read TGTGCCAGCAGTTCTAGCGGGGTCTACAATGAGCAGTTCTTC. As protein: CASSSSGVYNEQFF.

Only a few counts were recorded for this clonotype. One junction end does not reproduce the germline sequence, and a read error may be involved. The CDR3 DNA is TGTGCCAGCAGCTACTTGCAGGGGGGGGCCGATAGCAATCAGCCCCAGCATTTT. Translated: CASSYLQGGADSNQPQHF. The chain combines TRBV6-2 or TRBV6-3 with TRBJ1-5, with TRBD1 identical over 7 bases. The germline CDR1 and CDR2 sequences are MNHEY and SVGEGT. The CDR3 loop spans 18 amino acids.

Only a few counts were recorded for this clonotype. The chain has TRBV6-5 and TRBJ2-7, with 12 nucleotides matching TRBD1. Germline V gene sequence: CDR1 MNHEY, CDR2 SVGAGI. CDR3 length: 16 residues. J gave up 7 bases and V 6 bases, and 13 bases lay outside the gene matches. The DNA of the CDR3 is TGTGCCAGCAGCCAGGGCCGGGACAGGGGGCAGAGGGAGCAGTACTTC. It codes for CASSQGRDRGQREQYF.

This clonotype has only a few counts. This chain links TRBV29-1 with TRBJ1-2; no reliable D call. Trimming stripped 6 bases from V and 5 bases from J, with 13 bases between. The CDR3 loop spans 12 amino acids. Germline CDR1 and CDR2: SQVTM and ANQGSEA. CDR3 DNA: TGCAGCGTGGGCTATTCTCAATATGGCTACACCTTC. Protein: CSVGYSQYGYTF.

The chain employs TRBV18 and TRBJ1-2, with unresolved D. Trimming left V 3 bases short and J 4 bases short, with 12 bases between. The CDR3 extends over 14 amino acids. Germline lookup yields CDR1 KGHSH and CDR2 LQKENI. CDR3 in amino acids: CASSPIEGSYGYTF. The DNA of the CDR3 is TGTGCCAGCTCACCGATAGAGGGAAGCTATGGCTACACCTTC.

The genes are TRBV27 and TRBJ2-1; weak D call: TRBD2 (5 bases). The germline gives CDR1 MNHEY, CDR2 SMNVEV (reference sequence). This CDR3 is built from 14 residues. V was clipped by 3 bases and J by 7 bases, with 13 bases between them. For the CDR3, the DNA is TGTGCCAGCAGTTTTAGGGAATCGGGAAATGAGCAGTTCTTC. It translates to CASSFRESGNEQFF.

This clonotype turned up a few times. V gene TRBV6-2 or TRBV6-3 combines with J gene TRBJ2-3; D may be TRBD1 (7 bases). V lost 2 bases to trimming and J lost 5 bases, with 14 bases between them. The CDR3 covers 15 residues. Germline V gene data show CDR1 as MNHEY and CDR2 as SVGEGT. The CDR3, as DNA: TGTGCCAGCAGTTACCCTGCAGGGGGGATAGATACGCAGTATTTT. Translation gives CASSYPAGGIDTQYF.

This sequence joins TRBV4-2 and TRBJ1-1; 10 nucleotides match TRBD1. The CDR3 totals 14 residues. In germline, CDR1 is LGHNA, CDR2 YNFKEQ. The V segment lost 4 bases and the J segment 3 bases; nucleotides outside the gene matches: 2. CDR3 in DNA: TGTGCCAGCAGCCCGACAGGGGGCTACACTGAAGCTTTCTTT. This codes for CASSPTGGYTEAFF.

The chain is built from TRBV28 and TRBJ2-5; 7 nucleotides line up with TRBD2. The end of the DNA aligns better with TRBJ2-1, so the J call may be wrong. The V gene's germline CDR1 is MDHEN and CDR2 SYDVKM. The CDR3 has 16 residues. CDR3: CASSPRSGTGRETQFF. The CDR3 DNA follows: TGTGCCAGCAGTCCACGGAGCGGGACCGGTAGGGAGACCCAGTTCTTC.

This clonotype has a handful of counts. The genes are TRBV23-1 and TRBJ2-5; D ambiguous. TRBV23-1 is given ORF status, its function remaining uncertain. V was trimmed by 11 bases and J by 3 bases, leaving 28 bases between them. The CDR3 is 17 residues long. In DNA form, the CDR3 reads TGCGCCGGTCAGTTAGCAGCGCCCTTTGCTATTAAAGAGACCCAGTACTTC. Translated: CAGQLAAPFAIKETQYF.

This clonotype was seen only a few times. The V gene is TRBV29-1, the J gene TRBJ2-4; no clear D gene. The CDR3 has 13 amino acids. Trimming shortened V by 6 bases and J by 9 bases, and 18 bases separated the two germline ends. The germline gives CDR1 SQVTM, CDR2 ANQGSEA. CDR3 DNA: TGCAGCGTGACCCCCCGGGCCTGGGGCATTCAGTACTTC. Encoded protein: CSVTPRAWGIQYF.

This clonotype was observed at least ten times. This rearrangement joins TRBV7-2 to TRBJ1-1; no clear D gene. Germline V gives CDR1 SGHTA, CDR2 FQGNSA. Trimming shortened V by 1 base and J by 0 bases, and 6 bases separated the two germline ends. The CDR3 sequence is 14 residues long. CDR3 protein: CASSLVALNTEAFF. In DNA, the CDR3 is TGTGCCAGCAGCTTAGTTGCCTTGAACACTGAAGCTTTCTTT.

This clonotype was detected only a few times. The rearrangement links TRBV3-1 to TRBJ2-1, with D possibly TRBD1 on 6 matching bases. The CDR3 loop spans 18 amino acids. Between the trimmed V and J ends, which lost 0 bases and 8 bases, there was a span of 23 bases. Germline CDR1 and CDR2: LGHDT and YNNKEL (reference sequence). The CDR3 sequence is CASSQDSFGTGNMDEQFF. The CDR3 region has the DNA TGTGCCAGCAGCCAAGACTCTTTCGGAACAGGGAATATGGATGAGCAGTTCTTC.

Only a few counts were recorded for this clonotype. The J gene is TRBJ2-2, the V gene TRBV18; D not resolved. The CDR3 covers 14 residues. Germline CDR1 is KGHSH and CDR2 is LQKENI. Trimming took 8 bases from V and 1 from J, leaving 11 bases between them. DNA of the CDR3: TGTGCCAGCACCTCCACTCAGAACACCGGGGAGCTGTTTTTT. This encodes CASTSTQNTGELFF.

This clonotype showed up just a few times. This chain connects TRBV5-5 to TRBJ2-7, with 12 positions matching TRBD1. Germline CDR1 is SGHKS and CDR2 is YYEKEE (reference sequence). The V segment lost 4 bases and the J segment 5 bases; nucleotides outside the gene matches: 7. The CDR3 loop spans 15 amino acids. Here the CDR3 DNA reads TGTGCCAGCAGCCTCCGGGACAGGGGGCTCGACGAGCAGTACTTC. Its translation is CASSLRDRGLDEQYF.

The genes are TRBV12-5 and TRBJ2-4, with D possibly called TRBD1 or TRBD2 (5 bases each). The CDR3 loop spans 14 amino acids. V was trimmed by 7 bases and J by 6 bases, leaving 16 bases between them. CDR1 and CDR2 (germline): LGHNT, FRNRAP. In DNA form, the CDR3 reads TGTGCTAGTGCTTACAATGGGGGAGTAAACATTCAGTACTTC. Encoded protein: CASAYNGGVNIQYF.

This clonotype was detected many times. The gene calls are TRBV6-6 and TRBJ1-1; weak D call: TRBD1 (5 bases). The CDR3 extends over 14 amino acids. Germline V CDR1 and CDR2: MNHNY, SVGAGI (reference sequence). V lost 6 bases and J 0 bases, leaving 11 bases between the germline ends. CDR3 residues: CASSKQEMNTEAFF. The CDR3 DNA reads as TGTGCCAGCAGCAAACAGGAGATGAACACTGAAGCTTTCTTT.

This clonotype has only a few counts. The chain carries TRBV28 and TRBJ2-4, with 8 bases matching TRBD2. CDR3 length: 14 amino acids. The germline CDR1 and CDR2 sequences are MDHEN and SYDVKM. V lost 5 bases, J lost 6 bases, and 6 bases stayed unmatched. CDR3 residues: CASSPLAGPNIQYF. The DNA of the CDR3 is TGTGCCAGCAGTCCTTTAGCGGGACCAAACATTCAGTACTTC.

The V gene is TRBV3-1, the J gene TRBJ1-6; D is unresolved. Per the germline V gene, CDR1 is LGHDT and CDR2 is YNNKEL (reference sequence). The CDR3 has 14 amino acids. V lost 5 bases to trimming and J lost 7 bases, with 12 bases between them. CDR3 coding DNA: TGTGCCAGCAGCTATACTGGGCGGAATTCACCCCTCCACTTT. Translated, it gives CASSYTGRNSPLHF.

The chain is built from TRBV21-1 and TRBJ2-7; TRBD2, the table's D call, was not compared with the DNA. TRBV21-1 is tagged as a pseudogene. This CDR3 region has 16 residues. The CDR3 loop reads CGPPQRTSGTPYEQYF. CDR3 DNA: TGTGGCCCTCCCCAGCGGACTAGCGGGACCCCCTACGAGCAGTACTTC.

This clonotype has a handful of counts. The J gene is TRBJ2-3, the V gene TRBV30, with D possibly being TRBD1 (5 bases). CDR3 length: 15 amino acids. V dropped 2 bases and J dropped 0 bases, with 12 bases sitting between them. The germline CDR1 and CDR2 sequences are GTSNPN and SVGIG (reference sequence). The DNA for the CDR3 is TGTGCCTGGAGTAAGCGACAGATTAGCACAGATACGCAGTATTTT. Translating it yields CAWSKRQISTDTQYF.

The gene calls are TRBV6-5 and TRBJ2-3, with TRBD1 identical over 7 bases. Germline V gene sequence: CDR1 MNHEY, CDR2 SVGAGI. The CDR3 is made up of 12 amino acids. Trimming at V came to 2 bases and at J to 12 bases, leaving 5 bases not matched to a gene. CDR3 in amino acids: CASSYPGTVQYF. In DNA, the CDR3 is TGTGCCAGCAGTTACCCAGGGACAGTACAGTATTTT.

This chain uses TRBV7-2 with TRBJ2-2; D gene uncertain. From germline, CDR1 is SGHTA and CDR2 FQGNSA. The CDR3 runs 13 residues. V was trimmed by 5 bases and J by 5 bases, leaving 9 bases between them. The CDR3 nucleotides read TGTGCCAGCAGCGCCCGGATGACCGGGGAGCTGTTTTTT. Translation: CASSARMTGELFF.

This clonotype has more than one count but fewer than ten. CDR3 bases: TGCGCCAGCAGTGCTAGCTACGATACGCAGTATTTT. It encodes CASSASYDTQYF. The J gene is TRBJ2-3, the V gene TRBV10-2; D possibly corresponds to TRBD2 (5 bases). The CDR3 runs to 12 residues. Trimming stripped 4 bases from V and 6 bases from J, with 8 bases between. Germline V gene data show CDR1 as WSHSY and CDR2 as SAAADI.

Ten or more counts support this clonotype. The chain couples TRBV20-1 to TRBJ1-2, with a weak D call TRBD1 (5 bases). In germline, CDR1 is DFQATT, CDR2 SNEGSKA (reference sequence). Between the trimmed V and J ends, which lost 6 bases and 0 bases, there was a span of 20 bases. The CDR3 is 16 amino acids. CDR3 DNA: TGCAGTGCGCCCCGAGGTCGGGGGGGGTCTAACTATGGCTACACCTTC. It codes for CSAPRGRGGSNYGYTF.

This clonotype was seen repeatedly, ten times or more. The gene calls are TRBV4-1 and TRBJ2-3; 7 bases are a match to TRBD1. Germline V gene lookup returns CDR1 MGHRA and CDR2 YSYEKL. Trimming removed 2 bases from V and 10 bases from J; junction bases left unmatched: 6. The CDR3 contains 13 residues. CDR3 sequence: CASSQPGQDAQYF. Written as DNA, the CDR3 is TGCGCCAGCAGCCAACCCGGACAGGACGCGCAGTATTTT.

V and J are TRBV20-1 and TRBJ1-5; 11 nucleotides agree with TRBD1. The CDR3 runs 15 residues. Germline CDR1 is DFQATT and CDR2 is SNEGSKA (reference sequence). Unmatched junction bases numbered 7, after V lost 2 bases and J lost 7 bases. CDR3: CSARTGTGGRQPQHF. The CDR3 region has the DNA TGCAGTGCTAGAACCGGGACAGGGGGACGGCAGCCCCAGCATTTT.

This clonotype was recorded a few times. The CDR3 nucleotides are TGTGCCTGGAGTGCGACAGGGGTAGGTTCACCCCTCCACTTT. Translated, it gives CAWSATGVGSPLHF. The genes are TRBV30 and TRBJ1-6, with 8 bases fitting TRBD1. CDR1 GTSNPN and CDR2 SVGIG come from the germline V gene (reference sequence). There are 14 residues in the CDR3. The V gene end was trimmed by 1 base and the J gene end by 9 bases; junction bases not matched to a gene: 5.

In DNA form, the CDR3 reads TGTGCCAGCAGTTCCACGGCGCGGATAGAGACCCAGTACTTC. This gives the protein CASSSTARIETQYF. The chain joins TRBV27 to TRBJ2-5; no reliable D call. V shed 4 bases and J shed 4 bases, with 13 bases lying between them. CDR1 MNHEY and CDR2 SMNVEV come from the germline V gene (reference sequence). The CDR3 has 14 amino acids.

This clonotype was seen a single time. The chain has TRBV19 and TRBJ2-1, with 8 positions matching TRBD2. This CDR3 has 15 residues. In germline, CDR1 is LNHDA, CDR2 SQIVND (reference sequence). J gave up 7 bases and V 4 bases, and 9 bases lay outside the gene matches. The CDR3 DNA sequence: TGTGCCAGTAGTACCCCCGGGGGGGGCAATAATGAGCAGTTCTTC. Its translation: CASSTPGGGNNEQFF.

This clonotype has just a few counts. The rearrangement links TRBV7-2 to TRBJ2-7, with D possibly being TRBD2 (6 bases). In germline, CDR1 is SGHTA, CDR2 FQGNSA. The germline V and J ends were trimmed by 5 bases and 3 bases, with 11 bases remaining between them. This CDR3 spans 13 amino acids. The CDR3 bases are TGTGCCAGCAGCCGACTAGTGGGCTACGAGCAGTACTTC. The encoded protein is CASSRLVGYEQYF.